This TCR beta chain comes out of a study of cytomegalovirus exposure and HLA in healthy donors (TCRdb year 2017). Regarding the research as a whole: An earlier analysis of 587 of the donors reported under 300 Gb of sequence data and roughly 120 million unique TCR beta sequences obtained from around 170 million T cells. Roughly 300 gigabases of sequencing data and tens of millions of unique TCR sequences were included in an early release covering about 700 HLA-typed donors. Of the roughly 410 genotyped donors, 81% were placed in the genetic ancestry cluster associated with self-reported Caucasian donors. The aim of the study was to test whether cataloging public T cell receptors could identify signatures of past pathogen exposure. Using immunosequencing, the study profiled T cell repertoires from about 610 subjects and related those repertoires to cytomegalovirus serostatus. A separate validation cohort of over 95 different subjects was used in addition to the roughly 700-subject first cohort. The study combined high-throughput TCR immunosequencing, statistical association of individual TCRs with disease status, and machine learning to predict cytomegalovirus infection status. To study patterns of TCR occurrence, a later analysis re-analyzed previously published TCR beta repertoires from more than 550 donors and added high-resolution HLA genotyping. In the later analysis, no new phenotypic data were used to find candidate immune exposures; instead, reliance was placed on TCR beta sequences and their occurrence across donors. To decide whether each TCR beta V gene segment behaved as functional or pseudogenic, an earlier analysis of some 600 of the donors relied on high-throughput TCR beta sequencing. Donor age, sex, ethnicity and CMV serostatus were compiled together with the repertoire data. A later genetic analysis used genome-wide SNP genotypes for about 60% of the roughly 670 donors, treating that subset as a discovery cohort. All discovery cohort repertoires had been generated on a single sequencing platform. Class I and class II HLA loci were covered by the typing at four-digit resolution. Typing coverage differed by locus: A, B, C, DRB1 and DQB1 were typed in about 629-630 donors, DQA1 in approximately 520, DPA1 in 600 to 610, and DPB1 in 400 to 490. About 5 DR-DQ haplotypes were handled as single units for association and clustering, since linkage in the cohort was strong. Among some 400 genotyped donors of the cohort, an average of roughly 230,000 unique TCR beta nucleotide sequences was sequenced per donor, of which about 19% were non-productive.

Summary of the overall study and its limitations: While some public TCRs were present in many individuals, most TCR sequences turned up only very rarely across donors. When HLA alleles, especially DR and DQ, strongly co-occurred, TCR associations were difficult to assign to individual alleles. The classifier was reported to diagnose cytomegalovirus status with high specificity and sensitivity in both the original and validation cohorts. A later genetic analysis reported fewer N-insertions in productive TCRs among donors in an Asian-associated ancestry cluster than the approximately 700-donor mean. Sequencing depth was assumed to be roughly uniform across donors in the presence/absence analyses, though that assumption may not hold. Linkage disequilibrium might explain the correlated functional status among segregating V segments, but an unknown experimental factor could not be ruled out. A few of the identified cytomegalovirus-associated TCR beta chains were confirmed in vitro to be specific for cytomegalovirus antigens. CMV serostatus was the only immune exposure information available for the cohort. An association between a missense DCLRE1C variant and V-gene and J-gene trimming of TCR beta chains was found in a later genetic analysis and replicated in an independent cohort. A cluster of highly shared sequence variants was judged likely to represent a technical artifact of the sequencing pipeline. A further reported finding was that TCR beta sequences accurately predicted the HLA-A and HLA-B alleles for most subjects in the first cohort. Broadly in line with IMGT annotations, most TCR beta V segments showed up in productive rearrangements about 87% or about 30% of the time in an earlier analysis of some 590 of the donors. The cohort was sequenced for TCR beta chains only, and without alpha or paired-chain data the features that could be detected were limited. In a later analysis, most CMV-associated TCR beta chains were found to appear HLA-restricted, with HLA associations seemingly driven largely by CMV exposure. In a later analysis, the rate of TCR association differed among HLA loci, with DRB1 alleles having the most associated TCRs and HLA-C alleles having the fewest. Compared with equally common non-associated chains, HLA-associated TCR beta chains in a later analysis were more clonally expanded and had lower generation probabilities. In a later analysis, around 15,000 TCR beta sequences were associated with specific HLA alleles at a false discovery rate of 0.05. According to the authors, the approach could potentially be generalized to other disease states and immunological phenotypes. Several of the top co-occurrence clusters appeared to be linked to parvovirus B19, influenza, CMV and Epstein-Barr virus, according to a later analysis. A total of 150 to 200 TCR beta chains were listed by the study as associated with cytomegalovirus. Because HLA typing was missing for some donors at each locus, association tests included only the typed subset. Because counts were too low, seventeen rarely observed V segments, including chromosome 9 orphons, were excluded from the earlier analysis of 587 of the donors.

Receptor libraries were prepared by the immunoSEQ multiplex PCR assay. For the multiplex PCR, a mixture combining 60 forward primers for TCR Vbeta segments and 13 reverse primers for TCR Jbeta segments was used. Amplification of the CDR3 region of rearranged TCR beta genes was performed with a multiplex PCR assay on genomic DNA. Amplified TCR beta libraries were sequenced as 87-base-pair reads on the Illumina HiSeq System. In the authors' own workflow: In a later analysis, roughly 80 million unique TCR beta chains were counted across the approximately 640 repertoires, and roughly 9.9 million of these chains were shared by at least two donors. Raw reads were error-corrected and collapsed into unique sequences by a nearest-neighbor algorithm in which closely related sequences were merged to remove PCR and sequencing errors. To assign V, D and J gene segments, CDR3 sequences were aligned to IMGT reference sequences. For a sequence to be retained, a match of at least six nucleotides to both a V gene segment and a J gene segment was required. Rearrangements were called productive when the CDR3 lacked stop codons and stayed in frame with V and J; all others were non-productive. CDR3 was defined according to IMGT convention as the region running from the second conserved V-encoded cysteine to the conserved J-encoded phenylalanine. The earlier analysis of roughly 590 of the donors excluded any sequence lacking an unambiguous match to a single V gene segment. An earlier analysis of fewer than 650 of the donors classified V segments as functional when productive rearrangements were above 56.7% and as segregating when the standard deviation between donors was above 5%. A statistical classification framework was built for diagnosing cytomegalovirus status from the catalog of TCR beta chain sequences. V and J gene assignment, in a later analysis, came from comparing TCR nucleotide sequences with IMGT/GENE-DB human TR gene sequences. Using the TCRdist pipeline, a later analysis assigned CDR3 sequences along with most-parsimonious VDJ recombination scenarios. In a later analysis, every TCR beta chain was defined by the combination of its CDR3 amino acid sequence and its V-gene family, and reads without a unique V-gene family were dropped. A later analysis removed 550 to 700 highly shared, low-generation-probability nucleotide sequences to deal with suspected cross-contamination and a sequencing artifact. In a later analysis, a clonal expansion index for each public chain was calculated from normalized within-repertoire ranks of inferred template counts. In a later analysis, generation probabilities were computed with a VDJ recombination model fitted to out-of-frame rearrangements, and the resulting probabilities were checked against IGoR. Hypergeometric tests were used in a later analysis to score TCR-TCR, TCR-HLA and TCR-CMV co-occurrence, with a repertoire-size bias correction applied to the TCR pairs. False discovery rates were estimated in a later analysis by permuting HLA or CMV assignments 20 times. A later analysis grouped co-occurring TCRs with DBSCAN, adding TCRdist sequence similarity when clustering within HLA-allele-positive subsets. Repertoires with fewer than 30,000 or more than 120,000 public chains, plus five repertoires with anomalous nucleotide sharing, were excluded from co-occurrence clustering. This is the immuneACCESS table as TCRdb keeps it, with only in-frame sequences that have V and J called. A part of the clones is gone; compared with another copy, unresolved V genes explain less than half, and the rest is unexplained. From that table come the V and J calls and clone size; the DNA was used to work out D and trimming. The sample includes 150,000 or so clones, with around 75% observed a single time. 2.5% to 3.5% of the sample is taken by the ten largest.

The cohort consisted of hundreds of healthy bone marrow donors. Cohort members were all nominally healthy when sampled, although unrecorded immune exposures were likely present. The donor tested CMV seronegative, placing the donor among the 350 to 400 seronegative members of the cohort. Every donor gave a peripheral blood sample, and the peripheral blood mononuclear cells from that sample were used for TCR beta sequencing. The Qiagen DNeasy Blood Extraction Kit was used to extract genomic DNA from the blood cell samples. As concerns this clone: There is no known antigen for this receptor. There are no base qualities to consult, and no much larger clone falls within one base.

This receptor was taken from a male donor in good health and CMV-seronegative. Sample: PBMCs.

The bases are TGTGCCTGGAGCCTCGACAGGGGAGGACAGCCCCAGCATTTT. It translates as CAWSLDRGGQPQHF. In this chain, TRBV30 is recombined with TRBJ1-5; 8 bases in the middle match TRBD1. Clipping removes 3 bases from V and 7 bases from J, with 8 as the unmatched junction base count. CDR1 and CDR2, per the germline V gene (reference sequence), are GTSNPN and SVGIG. Its CDR3 holds 14 amino acids, cysteine through phenylalanine. Only the CDR3 portion is preserved as DNA: 42 bases, with reading frame beginning at the first base.